These T cell receptor beta chains were read from a single sample in a study of T cell responses to AZD1222 COVID-19 vaccine. Assay used: immunoSEQ multiplex PCR; TCRdb lists only in-frame clones, some missing. In the table there are about 140,000 clones, roughly 92% of which are singletons. The material was peripheral blood, obtained 28 days after the second AZD1222 dose. These receptor sequences come from an adult who received the AZD1222 COVID-19 vaccine. Both conserved end residues are part of each CDR3. A D gene is named only where the DNA matches it firmly. Size is stated for part of the rows, as once, few or many counts, or as a class when the clone is expanded.

size	J	D	V	DNA	CDR3
.	TRBJ2-7	TRBD2	TRBV27	TGTGCCAGCAGTTTATCGTACACTAGCGGGAGCCTGAGCTCCTACGAGCAGTACTTC	CASSLSYTSGSLSSYEQYF
.	TRBJ1-2	TRBD1	TRBV11-2	TGTGCCAGCAGCCGGGGACAGGACTATGGCTACACCTTC	CASSRGQDYGYTF
.	TRBJ2-7	TRBD1	TRBV19	TGTGCCAGCGGAAATCAGGGGGCGGACGAGCAGTACTTC	CASGNQGADEQYF
.	TRBJ1-3	.	TRBV5-6	TGTGCCAGCAGCACCCGGACAAGGCTATTCTCTGGAAACACCATATATTTT	CASSTRTRLFSGNTIYF
.	TRBJ1-1	.	TRBV30	TGTGCCTGGAGTGTAGGGCTGAACACTGAAGCTTTCTTT	CAWSVGLNTEAFF
once	TRBJ1-1	.	TRBV7-9	TGTGCCACCCGTATGAACACTGAAGCTTTCTTT	CATRMNTEAFF
.	TRBJ2-2	.	TRBV5-6	TGTGCCAGCAGCTTGAACACCGGGGAGCTGTTTTTT	CASSLNTGELFF
.	TRBJ2-7	TRBD1	TRBV9	TGTGCCAGCAGCGTAGACCTAGGACAGGGTCCCTACGAGCAGTACTTC	CASSVDLGQGPYEQYF
.	TRBJ1-5	.	TRBV5-6	TGTGCCAGCAGCTTGGCGGGCACTCAGCCCCAGCATTTT	CASSLAGTQPQHF
.	TRBJ1-2	TRBD1	TRBV19	TGTGCCAGTAGCCGGACAGGGACGGATCATAATGGCTACACCTTC	CASSRTGTDHNGYTF
.	TRBJ2-7	.	TRBV5-5	TGTGCCAGCAGCTTGGCCGAAGGTGGGAACTACGAGCAGTACTTC	CASSLAEGGNYEQYF
.	TRBJ2-3	.	TRBV7-3	TGTGCCAGCAGCTTATTTAGCACAGATACGCAGTATTTT	CASSLFSTDTQYF
.	TRBJ1-5	.	TRBV6-5	TGTGCCAGCAGTTACTCAGGGGGGAGCCAGCCCCAGCATTTT	CASSYSGGSQPQHF
.	TRBJ2-5	.	TRBV10-1	TGCGCCAGCAGTGAGTCTTCGGCAGGCCAAGAGACCCAGTACTTC	CASSESSAGQETQYF
.	TRBJ1-6	.	TRBV7-2	TGTGCCAGCAGCTTAAGTTTGGGCGTGCCTTCACCCCTCCACTTT	CASSLSLGVPSPLHF
once	TRBJ1-4	.	TRBV28	TGTGCCAGCAGTCCCCGGGAAAAACTGTTTTTT	CASSPREKLFF
.	TRBJ2-4	.	TRBV19	TGTGCCAGTAGTTTAGCGGGGCAGGGGGCTTACATTCAGTACTTC	CASSLAGQGAYIQYF
.	TRBJ1-4	TRBD1	TRBV12-3/TRBV12-4	TGTGCCAGCAGAACAGGGGGCGAAGAAAAACTGTTTTTT	CASRTGGEEKLFF
.	TRBJ1-2	TRBD1	TRBV2	TGTGCCAGCAGTGATAGGGGGCCACCTAACTATGGCTACACCTTC	CASSDRGPPNYGYTF
once	TRBJ1-2	TRBD1	TRBV28	TGTGCCAGCAGTTGGACAGGGGATGGCTACACCTTC	CASSWTGDGYTF
.	TRBJ1-4	.	TRBV28	TGTGCCAGCAGTGCAGGGAGGAGTGAAAAACTGTTTTTT	CASSAGRSEKLFF
.	TRBJ1-1	.	TRBV12-3/TRBV12-4	TGTGCCAGCAGTGTCAGGGGCACTGAAGCTTTCTTT	CASSVRGTEAFF
.	TRBJ1-2	.	TRBV28	TGTGCCAGCAGTTTTTCTCAAATCCCCCCCTATGGCTACACCTTC	CASSFSQIPPYGYTF
.	TRBJ2-1	.	TRBV29-1	TGCAGCGTGCAATGGTCCAATGAGCAGTTCTTC	CSVQWSNEQFF
.	TRBJ1-1	.	TRBV6-5	TGTGCCAGCAGTTTAAGGGAGATGAACACTGAAGCTTTCTTT	CASSLREMNTEAFF
.	TRBJ2-2	.	TRBV6-1	TGTGCCAGCGGCCCTCAAGCCGGGGAGCTGTTTTTT	CASGPQAGELFF
.	TRBJ2-1	.	TRBV5-1	TGCGCCAGCAGCGGGAACAGGGAGTACAATGAGCAGTTCTTC	CASSGNREYNEQFF
.	TRBJ2-1	TRBD2	TRBV28	TGTGCCAGCAGTTTATGGATTAGCGGGAGGAATGAGCAGTTCTTC	CASSLWISGRNEQFF
.	TRBJ1-4	.	TRBV10-2	TGCGCCAGCAGCAGGGGAGAGGCAACTAATGAAAAACTGTTTTTT	CASSRGEATNEKLFF
.	TRBJ1-1	.	TRBV6-2/TRBV6-3	TGTGCCAGCAGTTACTCGAGCTGGGGTGAAGCTTTCTTT	CASSYSSWGEAFF
.	TRBJ1-2	.	TRBV4-1	TGCGCCAGCAGCCAAGCCGATCAGGGCAGGGTTTATGGCTACACCTTC	CASSQADQGRVYGYTF
.	TRBJ2-2	.	TRBV28	TGTGCCAGCAGTTTGGAGGGGGCTGGCACCGGGGAGCTGTTTTTT	CASSLEGAGTGELFF
once	TRBJ1-6	.	TRBV27	TGTGCCAGCAGTTTAACAGGGCGTAATTCACCCCTCCACTTT	CASSLTGRNSPLHF
.	TRBJ2-7	.	TRBV6-2/TRBV6-3	TGTGCCAGCAGTTATATCCCCTACGAGCAGTACTTC	CASSYIPYEQYF
.	TRBJ2-1	TRBD2	TRBV7-9	TGTGCCAGCAGCTTAGGGGACTACTCCTACAATGAGCAGTTCTTC	CASSLGDYSYNEQFF
.	TRBJ2-7	.	TRBV4-3	TGCGCCAGCAGCGCGGGACATCACTCCTACGAGCAGTACTTC	CASSAGHHSYEQYF
.	TRBJ1-1	.	TRBV11-2	TGTGCCAGCAGCTGGATATCGAACACTGAAGCTTTCTTT	CASSWISNTEAFF
once	TRBJ2-5	TRBD2	TRBV9	TGTGCCAGCAGCCCGAGGGGCGGGAGGGGAGAGACCCAGTACTTC	CASSPRGGRGETQYF
.	TRBJ2-7	.	TRBV7-6	TGTGCCAGCAGCCTGAAAGTTGCTCCCTCGGGTACCGAGCAGTACTTC	CASSLKVAPSGTEQYF
.	TRBJ2-1	.	TRBV7-3	TGTGCCAGCAGCTTAATAGGGAGGCCTTCCTACAATGAGCAGTTCTTC	CASSLIGRPSYNEQFF